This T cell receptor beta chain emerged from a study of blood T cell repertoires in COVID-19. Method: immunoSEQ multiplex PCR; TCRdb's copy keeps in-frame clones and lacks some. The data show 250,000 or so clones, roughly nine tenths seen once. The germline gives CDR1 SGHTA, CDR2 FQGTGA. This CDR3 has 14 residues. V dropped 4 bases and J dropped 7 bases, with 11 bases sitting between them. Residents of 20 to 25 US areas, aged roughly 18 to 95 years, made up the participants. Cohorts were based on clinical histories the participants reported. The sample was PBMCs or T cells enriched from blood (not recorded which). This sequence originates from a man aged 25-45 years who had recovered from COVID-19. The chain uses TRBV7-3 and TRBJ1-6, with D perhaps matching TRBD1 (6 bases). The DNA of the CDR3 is TGTGCCAGCAGCTCACAGGGTAGCAATTCACCCCTCCACTTT. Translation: CASSSQGSNSPLHF.